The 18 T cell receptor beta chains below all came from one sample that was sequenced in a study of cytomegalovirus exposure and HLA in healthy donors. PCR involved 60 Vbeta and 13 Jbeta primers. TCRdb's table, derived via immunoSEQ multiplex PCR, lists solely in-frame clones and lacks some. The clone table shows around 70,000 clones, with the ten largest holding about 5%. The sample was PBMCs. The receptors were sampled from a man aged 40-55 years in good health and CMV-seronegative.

CDR3 DNA sequence: TGTGCCAGCAGCTCGGGACTAGCACTCACCGCGGGGGAGCTGTTTTTT. Its translation: CASSSGLALTAGELFF. The J gene is TRBJ2-2, the V gene TRBV5-4, with 9 nucleotides matching TRBD2. The V and J ends lost 3 bases and 8 bases, in that order; junction bases with no gene match: 11. This CDR3 spans 16 amino acids. CDR1 and CDR2 from the germline V gene are SGHNT and YYREEE (reference sequence).

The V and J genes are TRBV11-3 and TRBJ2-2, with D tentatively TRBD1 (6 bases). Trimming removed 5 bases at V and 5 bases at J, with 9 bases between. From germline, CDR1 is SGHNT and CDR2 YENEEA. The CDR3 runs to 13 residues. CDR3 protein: CASSQGTTGELFF. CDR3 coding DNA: TGTGCCAGCAGCCAAGGGACAACCGGGGAGCTGTTTTTT.

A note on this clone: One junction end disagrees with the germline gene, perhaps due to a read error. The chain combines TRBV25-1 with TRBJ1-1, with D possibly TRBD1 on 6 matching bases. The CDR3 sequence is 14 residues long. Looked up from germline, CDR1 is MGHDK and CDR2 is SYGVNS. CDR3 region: CASSGYRENTEALF. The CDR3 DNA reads TGTGCCAGCAGTGGGTACAGGGAGAACACTGAAGCTCTCTTT.

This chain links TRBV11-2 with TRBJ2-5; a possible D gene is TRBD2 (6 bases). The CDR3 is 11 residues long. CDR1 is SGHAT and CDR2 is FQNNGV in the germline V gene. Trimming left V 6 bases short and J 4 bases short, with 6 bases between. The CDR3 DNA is TGTGCCAGCAGGGGGGGAGAGACCCAGTACTTC. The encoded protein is CASRGGETQYF.

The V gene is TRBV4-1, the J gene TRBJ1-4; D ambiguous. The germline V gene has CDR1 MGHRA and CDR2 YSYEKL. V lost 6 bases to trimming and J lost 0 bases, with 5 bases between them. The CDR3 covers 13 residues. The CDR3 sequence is CASSTATNEKLFF. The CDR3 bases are TGCGCCAGCAGTACAGCAACTAATGAAAAACTGTTTTTT.

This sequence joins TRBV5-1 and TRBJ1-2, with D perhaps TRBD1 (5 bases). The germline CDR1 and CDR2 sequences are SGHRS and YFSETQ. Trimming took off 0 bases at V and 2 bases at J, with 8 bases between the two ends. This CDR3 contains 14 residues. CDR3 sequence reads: CASSLGTPNYGYTF. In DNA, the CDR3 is TGCGCCAGCAGCTTGGGGACACCGAACTATGGCTACACCTTC.

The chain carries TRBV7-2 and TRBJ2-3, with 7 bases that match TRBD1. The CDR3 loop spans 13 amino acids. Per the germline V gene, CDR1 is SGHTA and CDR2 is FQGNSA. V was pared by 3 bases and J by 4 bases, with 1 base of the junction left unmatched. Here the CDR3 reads CASSFQGADTQYF. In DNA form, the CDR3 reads TGTGCCAGCAGCTTTCAGGGGGCAGATACGCAGTATTTT.

CDR3 region: CASSQRTSGISYNEQFF. In nucleotides, the CDR3 is TGTGCCAGCAGCCAAAGGACTAGCGGGATCTCCTACAATGAGCAGTTCTTC. V usage is TRBV11-2 and J usage is TRBJ2-1, with 12 positions matching TRBD2. V lost 5 bases, J lost 0 bases, and 5 bases stayed unmatched. CDR1 SGHAT and CDR2 FQNNGV come from the germline V gene. The CDR3 is 17 residues long.

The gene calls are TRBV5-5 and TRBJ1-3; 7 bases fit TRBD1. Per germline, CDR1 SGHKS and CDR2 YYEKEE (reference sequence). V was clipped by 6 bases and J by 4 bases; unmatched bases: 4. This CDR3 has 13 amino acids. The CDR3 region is CASNQGVGNTIYF. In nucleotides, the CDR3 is TGTGCCAGCAATCAGGGGGTCGGAAACACCATATATTTT.

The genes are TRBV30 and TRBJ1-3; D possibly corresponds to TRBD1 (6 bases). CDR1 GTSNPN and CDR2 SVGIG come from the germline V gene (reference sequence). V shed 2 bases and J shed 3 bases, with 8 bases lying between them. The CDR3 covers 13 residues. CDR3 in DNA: TGTGCCTGGAGTAAGGACAGTGGAAACACCATATATTTT. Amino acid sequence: CAWSKDSGNTIYF.

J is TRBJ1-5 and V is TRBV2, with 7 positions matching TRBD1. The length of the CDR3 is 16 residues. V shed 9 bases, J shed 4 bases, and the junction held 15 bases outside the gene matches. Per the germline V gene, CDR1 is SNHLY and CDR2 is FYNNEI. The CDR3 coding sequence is TGTGCCAGTAGTCGCCAGGGGGGTCAAAATAATCAGCCCCAGCATTTT. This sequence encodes CASSRQGGQNNQPQHF.

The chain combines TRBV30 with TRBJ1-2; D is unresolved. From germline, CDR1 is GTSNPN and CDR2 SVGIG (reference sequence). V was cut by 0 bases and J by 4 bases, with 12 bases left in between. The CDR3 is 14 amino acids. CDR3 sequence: CAWSVSSTGYGYTF. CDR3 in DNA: TGTGCCTGGAGTGTAAGTTCTACCGGCTATGGCTACACCTTC.

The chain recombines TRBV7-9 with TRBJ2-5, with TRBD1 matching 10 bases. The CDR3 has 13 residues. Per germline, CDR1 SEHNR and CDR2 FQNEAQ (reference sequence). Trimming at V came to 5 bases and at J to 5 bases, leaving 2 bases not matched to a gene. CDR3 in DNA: TGTGCCAGCAGCCCGGGACAGGGGGAGACCCAGTACTTC. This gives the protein CASSPGQGETQYF. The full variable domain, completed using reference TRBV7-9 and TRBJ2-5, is DTGVSQNPRHKITKRGQNVTFRCDPISEHNRLYWYRQTLGQGPEFLTYFQNEAQLEKSRLLSDRFSAERPKGSFSTLEIQRTEQGDSAMYLCASSPGQGETQYFGPGTRLLVL.

CDR3 in amino acids: CAWSEGQGVYEQYF. CDR3 DNA: TGTGCCTGGTCCGAGGGACAGGGAGTCTACGAGCAGTACTTC. J is TRBJ2-7 and V is TRBV30, with 9 bases identical to TRBD1. V lost 5 bases and J lost 3; bases outside the gene matches: 8. Germline lookup yields CDR1 GTSNPN and CDR2 SVGIG (reference sequence). The CDR3 totals 14 residues. The full variable domain, with the rest looked up from reference TRBV30 and TRBJ2-7, is SQTIHQWPATLVQPVGSPLSLECTVEGTSNPNLYWYRQAAGRGLQLLFYSVGIGQISSEVPQNLSASRPQDRQFILSSKKLLLSDSGFYLCAWSEGQGVYEQYFGPGTRLTVT.

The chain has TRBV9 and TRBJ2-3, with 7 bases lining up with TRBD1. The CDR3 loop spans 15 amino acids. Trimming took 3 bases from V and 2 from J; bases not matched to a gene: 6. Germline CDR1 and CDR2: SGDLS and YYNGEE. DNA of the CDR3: TGTGCCAGCAGCGCCTGGGACAGCCCCACAGATACGCAGTATTTT. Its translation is CASSAWDSPTDTQYF.

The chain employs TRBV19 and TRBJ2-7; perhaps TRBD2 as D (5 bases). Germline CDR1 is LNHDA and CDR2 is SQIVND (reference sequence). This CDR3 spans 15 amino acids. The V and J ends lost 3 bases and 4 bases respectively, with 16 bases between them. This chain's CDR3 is CASSILGQEVYEQYF. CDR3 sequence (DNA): TGTGCCAGTAGTATTCTCGGGCAGGAGGTTTACGAGCAGTACTTC. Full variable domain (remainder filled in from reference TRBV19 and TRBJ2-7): DGGITQSPKYLFRKEGQNVTLSCEQNLNHDAMYWYRQDPGQGLRLIYYSQIVNDFQKGDIAEGYSVSREKKESFPLTVTSAQKNPTAFYLCASSILGQEVYEQYFGPGTRLTVT.

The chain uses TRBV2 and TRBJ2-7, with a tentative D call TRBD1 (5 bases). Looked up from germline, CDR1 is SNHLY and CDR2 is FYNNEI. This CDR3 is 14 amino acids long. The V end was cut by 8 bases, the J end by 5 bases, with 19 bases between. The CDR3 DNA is TGTGCCAGCCGACAACAGGCTCCGGTCCACGAGCAGTACTTC. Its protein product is CASRQQAPVHEQYF.

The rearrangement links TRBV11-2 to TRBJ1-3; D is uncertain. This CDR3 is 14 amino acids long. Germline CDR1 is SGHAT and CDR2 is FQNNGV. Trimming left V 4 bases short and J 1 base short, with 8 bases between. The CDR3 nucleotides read TGTGCCAGCAGCTCGGTGGTGTCTGGAAACACCATATATTTT. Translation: CASSSVVSGNTIYF. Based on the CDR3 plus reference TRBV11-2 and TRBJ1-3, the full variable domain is EAGVAQSPRYKIIEKRQSVAFWCNPISGHATLYWYQQILGQGPKLLIQFQNNGVVDDSQLPKDRFSAERLKGVDSTLKIQPAKLEDSAVYLCASSSVVSGNTIYFGEGSWLTVV.